These 28 T cell receptor beta chains originate from one sample sequenced in a study of cytomegalovirus exposure and HLA in healthy donors. The PCR ran on 60 Vbeta and 13 Jbeta primers. Sequencing was performed with immunoSEQ multiplex PCR; in TCRdb, only in-frame clones are kept and a portion is missing. This repertoire shows tens of thousands of clones, roughly 80% found once; its top ten account for 3.4%. The specimen was PBMCs. Receptor source: a man aged 25-45 years in good health and CMV-seropositive.

The rearrangement links TRBV27 to TRBJ2-7, with TRBD1 matching over 8 bases. Germline CDR1 and CDR2: MNHEY and SMNVEV (reference sequence). The CDR3 covers 20 residues. J lost 4 bases, V lost 2 bases, and 22 bases had no gene match. CDR3 region: CASSLQGPDRGRLSGYEQYF. CDR3 sequence (DNA): TGTGCCAGCAGTTTACAGGGGCCTGACAGGGGCCGTCTGTCGGGGTACGAGCAGTACTTC.

This clone has a handful of counts. The chain carries TRBV6-5 and TRBJ2-7; D perhaps matches TRBD1 (6 bases). The V and J ends lost 5 bases and 4 bases respectively, with 15 bases between them. CDR1 and CDR2 (germline): MNHEY, SVGAGI. There are 14 residues in the CDR3. CDR3 DNA sequence: TGTGCCAGCAGTGAGGTGGCAGGGGATTACGAGCAGTACTTC. It translates to CASSEVAGDYEQYF.

A single count supports this clone. The chain couples TRBV27 to TRBJ1-1; TRBD1 is a possible D gene (6 bases). Trimming stripped 11 bases from V and 2 bases from J, with 12 bases between. The germline V gene has CDR1 MNHEY and CDR2 SMNVEV (reference sequence). The length of the CDR3 is 12 residues. The CDR3 nucleotides read TGTGCCGCGCGGGGGCGCAACACTGAAGCTTTCTTT. It is translated as CAARGRNTEAFF.

This chain links TRBV7-8 with TRBJ2-3, with D tentatively TRBD2 (5 bases). V lost 3 bases and J 6 bases, leaving 13 bases between the germline ends. Per germline, CDR1 SGHVS and CDR2 FQNEAQ. The CDR3 loop spans 14 amino acids. The DNA for the CDR3 is TGTGCCAGCAGCTTGGGAGCGTCTTCCGATACGCAGTATTTT. Translation: CASSLGASSDTQYF.

V gene TRBV27 combines with J gene TRBJ2-2; possible D gene TRBD2, 6 bases. Between the trimmed V and J ends, which lost 2 bases and 5 bases, there was a span of 18 bases. This CDR3 region has 17 residues. The germline V gene encodes CDR1 MNHEY and CDR2 SMNVEV (reference sequence). The CDR3 is CASSLKRERLGTGELFF. CDR3 in DNA: TGTGCCAGCAGTTTAAAACGGGAGCGTCTCGGGACCGGGGAGCTGTTTTTT.

This rearrangement joins TRBV4-1 to TRBJ2-3; D may be TRBD2 (5 bases). Germline CDR1 and CDR2: MGHRA and YSYEKL. The CDR3 has 15 residues. V lost 0 bases, J lost 1 base, and 8 bases lay in between. Written as DNA, the CDR3 is TGCGCCAGCAGCCAAGAAGCGGCTGGCACAGATACGCAGTATTTT. As protein: CASSQEAAGTDTQYF.

About this clone: Other DNA sequences in this specimen translate into the identical CDR3. The chain uses TRBV12-5 and TRBJ2-3; 10 positions agree with TRBD1. CDR1 LGHNT and CDR2 FRNRAP come from the germline V gene. J lost 3 bases, V lost 2 bases, and 11 bases had no gene match. This CDR3 region has 18 residues. CDR3 nucleotides: TGTGCTAGTGGTTTGTCACGCACGGGGACAGGGGAAACAGATACGCAGTATTTT. Translation gives CASGLSRTGTGETDTQYF.

In DNA, the CDR3 is TGTGCCAGCAGCGTAGGAACAGGGGGCACCTACGAGCAGTACTTC. Translation gives CASSVGTGGTYEQYF. This sequence joins TRBV9 and TRBJ2-7; 9 nucleotides agree with TRBD1. Trimming took 0 bases from V and 2 from J; bases not matched to a gene: 3. Germline V gives CDR1 SGDLS, CDR2 YYNGEE. This CDR3 has 15 amino acids.

This rearrangement joins TRBV29-1 to TRBJ2-6; TRBD2 is a possible D gene (7 bases). CDR1 and CDR2 (germline): SQVTM, ANQGSEA. V was trimmed by 6 bases and J by 1 base, leaving 10 bases between them. CDR3 length: 14 residues. CDR3 sequence: CSVEGGSGANVLTF. DNA of the CDR3: TGCAGCGTCGAGGGGGGGTCTGGGGCCAACGTCCTGACTTTC.

V is TRBV6-4 and J is TRBJ1-5; TRBD1 aligns across 8 bases. Trimming at V came to 6 bases and at J to 9 bases, leaving 10 bases not matched to a gene. Looked up from germline, CDR1 is MRHNA and CDR2 is SNTAGT. This CDR3 contains 14 residues. The CDR3 protein is CASSAQGEGSPQHF. The CDR3 DNA follows: TGTGCCAGCAGCGCACAGGGGGAGGGTTCGCCCCAGCATTTT.

With respect to this clone: An end of the junction does not agree with germline; a read error may underlie this. This chain links TRBV6-5 with TRBJ2-1; 11 positions match TRBD2. The germline V gene has CDR1 MNHEY and CDR2 SVGAGI. The length of the CDR3 is 14 residues. CDR3 protein: CASRTSGGYNEQLF. In DNA, the CDR3 is TGTGCCAGCAGAACTAGCGGGGGTTACAATGAGCAGCTCTTC.

In DNA form, the CDR3 reads TGTGCCAGCAGTGAAGGGGGACAGCGGGGGTCTCAGCCCCAGCATTTT. Its protein is CASSEGGQRGSQPQHF. This sequence joins TRBV2 and TRBJ1-5; 7 bases match TRBD1. V trimming: 1 base; J trimming: 6 bases; junction bases outside the gene matches: 9. Germline CDR1 is SNHLY and CDR2 is FYNNEI. The CDR3 totals 16 residues. The whole variable domain, remainder taken from reference TRBV2 and TRBJ1-5, is EPEVTQTPSHQVTQMGQEVILRCVPISNHLYFYWYRQILGQKVEFLVSFYNNEISEKSEIFDDQFSVERPDGSNFTLKIRSTKLEDSAMYFCASSEGGQRGSQPQHFGDGTRLSIL.

This chain connects TRBV29-1 to TRBJ1-1; no clear D. Germline V lookup: CDR1 SQVTM, CDR2 ANQGSEA. V shed 4 bases and J shed 4 bases, with 16 bases lying between them. The CDR3 consists of 14 residues. CDR3 coding DNA: TGCAGCGTTGCCTGGTGGAGCTACGGCACTGAAGCTTTCTTT. Its protein product is CSVAWWSYGTEAFF.

This chain links TRBV7-2 with TRBJ2-3; 7 nucleotides agree with TRBD2. V shed 5 bases, J shed 3 bases, and the junction held 5 bases outside the gene matches. CDR3 length: 14 amino acids. Germline CDR1 reads SGHTA; CDR2 reads FQGNSA. CDR3 residues: CASSTSGMTDTQYF. As DNA, the CDR3 is TGTGCCAGCAGCACGAGCGGGATGACAGATACGCAGTATTTT.

This clone is a singleton in its sample. The chain combines TRBV28 with TRBJ2-5, with 8 positions matching TRBD2. J was trimmed by 11 bases and V by 6 bases; bases with no gene match: 11. CDR1 and CDR2 from the germline V gene are MDHEN and SYDVKM. CDR3 length: 13 residues. CDR3 nucleotides: TGTGCCAGCAGCCCCGGGCTAGCGGGTGAGCAGTACTTC. Translating gives CASSPGLAGEQYF.

This chain connects TRBV6-5 to TRBJ1-2; 7 nucleotides match TRBD1. After removal of 2 bases from V and 6 bases from J, the junction contained 3 bases not matched to a gene. Germline CDR1 reads MNHEY; CDR2 reads SVGAGI. The CDR3 is made up of 13 amino acids. The CDR3: CASSYGDRNGYTF. The CDR3 nucleotides are TGTGCCAGCAGTTACGGGGACAGAAATGGCTACACCTTC.

The chain combines TRBV7-2 with TRBJ1-5; 7 nucleotides align to TRBD1. After removal of 4 bases from V and 7 bases from J, the junction contained 4 bases not matched to a gene. The CDR3 contains 13 residues. The germline V gene has CDR1 SGHTA and CDR2 FQGNSA. CDR3 in amino acids: CASSSQGNQPQHF. Here the CDR3 DNA reads TGTGCCAGCAGCTCACAGGGGAACCAGCCCCAGCATTTT.

The chain combines TRBV28 with TRBJ2-1; 11 bases align to TRBD2. CDR3 length: 16 residues. CDR1 is MDHEN, CDR2 SYDVKM, per germline. V was clipped by 6 bases and J by 5 bases; unmatched bases: 9. DNA for the CDR3: TGTGCCAGCAGCGTATTTAGCGGGAGGGATCACAATGAGCAGTTCTTC. It is translated as CASSVFSGRDHNEQFF.

This clone was seen a single time. The chain links TRBV29-1 to TRBJ2-3, with a weak D call TRBD2 (5 bases). This CDR3 region has 13 residues. Per germline, CDR1 SQVTM and CDR2 ANQGSEA. Between the trimmed V and J ends, which lost 4 bases and 0 bases, there was a span of 8 bases. The CDR3 loop reads CSVGGVSTDTQYF. The CDR3 DNA reads TGCAGCGTTGGGGGAGTAAGCACAGATACGCAGTATTTT.

This clone appeared once. The chain employs TRBV5-6 and TRBJ2-2; 8 bases align to TRBD2. The CDR3 runs 16 residues. With 5 bases clipped from V and 6 bases from J, the junction kept 12 bases outside the gene matches. The V gene's germline CDR1 is SGHDT and CDR2 YYEEEE. CDR3 amino acids: CASSLGLALAPGELFF. The CDR3 DNA reads TGTGCCAGCAGTTTAGGACTAGCACTGGCCCCCGGGGAGCTGTTTTTT.

This clone was detected once. The chain employs TRBV29-1 and TRBJ1-4, with a tentative D call TRBD1 (5 bases). CDR3 length: 12 residues. V was clipped by 7 bases and J by 8 bases, with 14 bases between them. Germline V gene lookup returns CDR1 SQVTM and CDR2 ANQGSEA. The CDR3 region is CSADGGSEKLFF. The CDR3 DNA is TGCAGCGCTGACGGGGGATCCGAAAAACTGTTTTTT. Full variable domain (remainder filled in from reference TRBV29-1 and TRBJ1-4): SAVISQKPSRDICQRGTSLTIQCQVDSQVTMMFWYRQQPGQSLTLIATANQGSEATYESGFVIDKFPISRPNLTFSTLTVSNMSPEDSSIYLCSADGGSEKLFFGSGTQLSVL.

The chain employs TRBV19 and TRBJ2-7, with TRBD1 matching over 9 bases. CDR1 is LNHDA and CDR2 is SQIVND in the germline V gene (reference sequence). The CDR3 contains 16 residues. After removal of 5 bases from V and 2 bases from J, the junction contained 10 bases not matched to a gene. The CDR3 sequence is CASSFSTGDRAYEQYF. Written as DNA, the CDR3 is TGTGCCAGTAGTTTTTCGACCGGGGACAGGGCCTACGAGCAGTACTTC.

The chain combines TRBV28 with TRBJ1-1; D is perhaps TRBD1 (5 bases). Germline loops: CDR1 MDHEN, CDR2 SYDVKM. V lost 4 bases to trimming and J lost 2 bases, with 8 bases between them. CDR3 length equals 13 residues. CDR3 in amino acids: CASSWTRNTEAFF. CDR3 in DNA: TGTGCCAGCAGTTGGACAAGAAACACTGAAGCTTTCTTT.

The chain couples TRBV6-1 to TRBJ1-2; 9 bases line up with TRBD1. The germline CDR1 and CDR2 sequences are MNHNS and SASEGT. V lost 6 bases to trimming and J lost 2 bases; unmatched junction nucleotides: 1. This CDR3 contains 13 residues. CDR3 in amino acids: CASRGTGNYGYTF. In DNA form, the CDR3 reads TGTGCCAGCAGGGGGACAGGGAACTATGGCTACACCTTC.

The genes are TRBV25-1 and TRBJ2-2, with a possible D match to TRBD1 (5 bases). From germline, CDR1 is MGHDK and CDR2 SYGVNS. Trimming shortened V by 1 base and J by 3 bases, and 9 bases separated the two germline ends. The CDR3 length is 15 residues. CDR3 sequence: CASSELSGYTGELFF. DNA for the CDR3: TGTGCCAGCAGTGAATTATCAGGGTACACCGGGGAGCTGTTTTTT.

The rearrangement links TRBV6-1 to TRBJ2-7, with 9 positions matching TRBD2. The CDR3 is 13 residues long. The V gene's germline CDR1 is MNHNS and CDR2 SASEGT. V lost 3 bases, J lost 7 bases, and 4 bases stayed unmatched. CDR3 in DNA: TGTGCCAGCAGTGACCCGACTAGCGGAGAGCAGTACTTC. It codes for CASSDPTSGEQYF.

This clone appeared a single time. The rearrangement links TRBV2 to TRBJ2-1, with 7 bases matching TRBD2. CDR3 length: 14 residues. V lost 4 bases and J lost 3; bases outside the gene matches: 3. Germline V gene data show CDR1 as SNHLY and CDR2 as FYNNEI. In DNA, the CDR3 is TGTGCCAGCAGTGGAGCGGGACTCTACAATGAGCAGTTCTTC. This gives the protein CASSGAGLYNEQFF.

V and J are TRBV5-8 and TRBJ1-5; 8 nucleotides match TRBD1. This CDR3 contains 14 residues. The V segment lost 3 bases and the J segment 6 bases; nucleotides outside the gene matches: 5. Per germline, CDR1 SGHTS and CDR2 YDEGEE. The CDR3 coding sequence is TGTGCCAGCAGCTCGGACAGGGATCTTCAGCCCCAGCATTTT. This translates into CASSSDRDLQPQHF.